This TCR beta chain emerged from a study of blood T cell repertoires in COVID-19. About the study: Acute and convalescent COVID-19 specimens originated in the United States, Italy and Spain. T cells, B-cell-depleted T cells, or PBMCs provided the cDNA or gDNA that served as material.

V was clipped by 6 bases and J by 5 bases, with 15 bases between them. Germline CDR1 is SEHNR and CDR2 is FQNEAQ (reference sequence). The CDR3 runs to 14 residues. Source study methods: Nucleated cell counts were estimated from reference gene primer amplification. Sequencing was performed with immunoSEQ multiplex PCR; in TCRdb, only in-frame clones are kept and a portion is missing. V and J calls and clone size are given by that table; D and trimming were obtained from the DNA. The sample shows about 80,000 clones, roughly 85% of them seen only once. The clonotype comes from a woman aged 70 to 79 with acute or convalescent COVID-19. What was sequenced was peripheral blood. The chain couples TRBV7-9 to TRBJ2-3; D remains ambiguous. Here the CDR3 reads CASRISGPRDTQYF. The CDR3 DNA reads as TGTGCCAGCAGAATATCAGGCCCAAGAGATACGCAGTATTTT.